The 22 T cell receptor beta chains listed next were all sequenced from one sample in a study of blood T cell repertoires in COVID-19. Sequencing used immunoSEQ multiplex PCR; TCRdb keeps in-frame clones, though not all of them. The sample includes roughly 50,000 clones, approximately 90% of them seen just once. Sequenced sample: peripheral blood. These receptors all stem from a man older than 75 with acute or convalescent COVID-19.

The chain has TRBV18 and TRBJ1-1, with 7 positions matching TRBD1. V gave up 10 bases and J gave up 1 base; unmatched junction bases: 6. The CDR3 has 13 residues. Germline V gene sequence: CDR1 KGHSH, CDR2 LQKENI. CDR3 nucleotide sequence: TGTGCCACCAAAGGGGACAGGAACACTGAAGCTTTCTTT. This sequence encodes CATKGDRNTEAFF.

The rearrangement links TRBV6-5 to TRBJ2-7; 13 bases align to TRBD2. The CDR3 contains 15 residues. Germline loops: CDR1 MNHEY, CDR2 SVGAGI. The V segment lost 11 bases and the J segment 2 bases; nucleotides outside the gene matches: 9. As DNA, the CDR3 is TGTGCCGGGGGACTAGCGGGGATTTGGCCCTACGAGCAGTACTTC. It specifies CAGGLAGIWPYEQYF.

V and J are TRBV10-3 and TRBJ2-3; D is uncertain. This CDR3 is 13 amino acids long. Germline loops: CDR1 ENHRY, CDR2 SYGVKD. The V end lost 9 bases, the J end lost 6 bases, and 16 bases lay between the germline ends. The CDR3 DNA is TGTGCCATTGGCGGCGCCCCTCGGGATACGCAGTATTTT. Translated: CAIGGAPRDTQYF.

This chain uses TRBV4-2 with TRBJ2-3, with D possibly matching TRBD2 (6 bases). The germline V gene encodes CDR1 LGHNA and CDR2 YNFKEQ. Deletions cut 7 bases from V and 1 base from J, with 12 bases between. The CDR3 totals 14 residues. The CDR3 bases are TGTGCCAGCACCGGGCCGGGAGGCACAGATACGCAGTATTTT. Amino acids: CASTGPGGTDTQYF.

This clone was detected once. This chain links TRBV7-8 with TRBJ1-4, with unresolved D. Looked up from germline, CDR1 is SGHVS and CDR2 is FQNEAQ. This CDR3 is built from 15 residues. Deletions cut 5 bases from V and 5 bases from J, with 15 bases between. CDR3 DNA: TGTGCCAGCAGCCTGTCGGGAGGGCAGAATGAAAAACTGTTTTTT. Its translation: CASSLSGGQNEKLFF.

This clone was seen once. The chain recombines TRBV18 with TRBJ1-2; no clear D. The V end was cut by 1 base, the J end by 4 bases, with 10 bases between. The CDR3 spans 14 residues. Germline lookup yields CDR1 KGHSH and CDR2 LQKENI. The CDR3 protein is CASSPLAVVYGYTF. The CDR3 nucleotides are TGTGCCAGCTCACCACTCGCGGTGGTCTATGGCTACACCTTC.

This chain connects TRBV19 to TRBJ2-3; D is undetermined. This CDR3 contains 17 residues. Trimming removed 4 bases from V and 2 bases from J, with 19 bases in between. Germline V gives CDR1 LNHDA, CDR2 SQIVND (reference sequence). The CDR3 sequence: CASSTTPSKRHTDTQYF. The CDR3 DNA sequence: TGTGCCAGTAGTACAACCCCCAGTAAAAGACACACAGATACGCAGTATTTT.

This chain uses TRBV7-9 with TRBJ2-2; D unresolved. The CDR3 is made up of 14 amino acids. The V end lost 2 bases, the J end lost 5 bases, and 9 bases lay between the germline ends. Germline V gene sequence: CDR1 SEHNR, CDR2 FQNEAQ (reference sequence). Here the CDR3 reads CASSLQSVTGELFF. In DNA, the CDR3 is TGTGCCAGCAGCTTACAATCGGTTACCGGGGAGCTGTTTTTT.

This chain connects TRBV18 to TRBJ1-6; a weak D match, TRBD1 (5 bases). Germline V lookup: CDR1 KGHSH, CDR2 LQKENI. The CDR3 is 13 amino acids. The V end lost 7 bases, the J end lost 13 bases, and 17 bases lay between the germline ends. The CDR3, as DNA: TGTGCCAGCTTTCCGACAGCGTCGTCGCCCCTCCACTTT. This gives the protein CASFPTASSPLHF.

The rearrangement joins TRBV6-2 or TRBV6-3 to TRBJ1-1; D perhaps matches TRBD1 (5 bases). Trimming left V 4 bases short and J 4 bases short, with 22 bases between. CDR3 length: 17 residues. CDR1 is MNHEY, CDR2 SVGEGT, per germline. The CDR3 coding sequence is TGTGCCAGCAGTTCCCATTTTGGGGGGTTGGACTTCACTGAAGCTTTCTTT. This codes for CASSSHFGGLDFTEAFF.

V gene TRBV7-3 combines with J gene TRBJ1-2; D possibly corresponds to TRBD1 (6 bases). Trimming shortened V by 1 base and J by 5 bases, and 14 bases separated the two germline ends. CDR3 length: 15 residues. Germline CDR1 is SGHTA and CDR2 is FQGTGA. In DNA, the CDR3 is TGTGCCAGCAGCTTAATAGGAGGGGGACTATATGGCTACACCTTC. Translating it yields CASSLIGGGLYGYTF.

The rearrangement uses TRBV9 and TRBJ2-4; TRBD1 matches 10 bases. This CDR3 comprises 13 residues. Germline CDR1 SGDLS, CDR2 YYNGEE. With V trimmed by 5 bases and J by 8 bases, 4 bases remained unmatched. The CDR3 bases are TGTGCCAGCAGTGCCGGGACAGGGGACATTCAGTACTTC. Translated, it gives CASSAGTGDIQYF.

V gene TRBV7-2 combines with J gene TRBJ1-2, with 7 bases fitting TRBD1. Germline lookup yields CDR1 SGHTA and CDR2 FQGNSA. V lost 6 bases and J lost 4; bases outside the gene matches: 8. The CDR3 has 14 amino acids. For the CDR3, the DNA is TGTGCCAGCAGACTGGGGCAGGGGGGCTATGGCTACACCTTC. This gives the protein CASRLGQGGYGYTF.

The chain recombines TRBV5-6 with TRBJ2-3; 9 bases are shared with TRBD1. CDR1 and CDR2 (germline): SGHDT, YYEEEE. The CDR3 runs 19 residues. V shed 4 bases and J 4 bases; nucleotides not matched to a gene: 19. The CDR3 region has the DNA TGTGCCAGCAGCCGTATGACCGCCATCCGGGACAGGGACCCAGATACGCAGTATTTT. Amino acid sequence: CASSRMTAIRDRDPDTQYF.

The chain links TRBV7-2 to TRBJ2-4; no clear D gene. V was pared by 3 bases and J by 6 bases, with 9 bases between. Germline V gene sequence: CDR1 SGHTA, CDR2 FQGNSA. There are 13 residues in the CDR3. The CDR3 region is CASSFRGRNIQYF. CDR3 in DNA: TGTGCCAGCAGCTTTCGAGGTCGAAACATTCAGTACTTC.

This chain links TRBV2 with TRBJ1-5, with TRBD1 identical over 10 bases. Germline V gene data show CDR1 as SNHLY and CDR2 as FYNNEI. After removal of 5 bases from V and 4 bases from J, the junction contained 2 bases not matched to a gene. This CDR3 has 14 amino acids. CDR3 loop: CASSRQGANQPQHF. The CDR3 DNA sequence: TGTGCCAGCAGTCGACAGGGGGCAAATCAGCCCCAGCATTTT.

CDR3 protein: CASSVLAGGDTEAFF. As DNA, the CDR3 is TGTGCCAGCAGCGTATTGGCAGGGGGAGACACTGAAGCTTTCTTT. This chain links TRBV9 with TRBJ1-1; 7 bases are a match to TRBD1. V lost 1 base and J lost 3; bases outside the gene matches: 6. Germline V lookup: CDR1 SGDLS, CDR2 YYNGEE. The CDR3 is 15 amino acids.

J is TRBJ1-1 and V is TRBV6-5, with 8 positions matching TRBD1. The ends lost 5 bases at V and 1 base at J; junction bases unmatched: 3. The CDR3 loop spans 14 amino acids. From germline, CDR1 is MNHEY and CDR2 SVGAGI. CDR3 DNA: TGTGCCAGCAGTCCGGACAGGGCGAACACTGAAGCTTTCTTT. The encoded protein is CASSPDRANTEAFF.

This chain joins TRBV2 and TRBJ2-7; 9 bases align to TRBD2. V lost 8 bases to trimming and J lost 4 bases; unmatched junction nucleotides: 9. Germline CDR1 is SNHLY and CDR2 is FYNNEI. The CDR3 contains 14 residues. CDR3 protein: CASSKERGAYEQYF. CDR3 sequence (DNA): TGTGCCAGCTCCAAGGAGCGGGGGGCGTACGAGCAGTACTTC.

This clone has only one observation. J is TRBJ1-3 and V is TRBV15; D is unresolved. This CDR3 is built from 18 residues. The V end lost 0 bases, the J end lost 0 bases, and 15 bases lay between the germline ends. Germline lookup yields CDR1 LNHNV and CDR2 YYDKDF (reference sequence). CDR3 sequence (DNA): TGTGCCACCAGCAGAGATCCTTCGGGGATAGTCTCTGGAAACACCATATATTTT. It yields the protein CATSRDPSGIVSGNTIYF.

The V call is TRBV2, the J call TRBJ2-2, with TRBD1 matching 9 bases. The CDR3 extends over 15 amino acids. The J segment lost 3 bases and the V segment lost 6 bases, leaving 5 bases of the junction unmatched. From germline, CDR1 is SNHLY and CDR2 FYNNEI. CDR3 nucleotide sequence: TGTGCCAGCAGGGCCGGGACAGGGCACACCGGGGAGCTGTTTTTT. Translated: CASRAGTGHTGELFF.

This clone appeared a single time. CDR3 bases: TGTGCCAGCAGCACAGGGTTGAACTATGGCTACACCTTC. Translating gives CASSTGLNYGYTF. This chain joins TRBV7-9 and TRBJ1-2, with D possibly matching TRBD1 (6 bases). CDR3 length equals 13 residues. V was shortened by 5 bases and J by 2 bases, with 9 bases between the two germline ends. Germline CDR1 and CDR2: SEHNR and FQNEAQ (reference sequence).